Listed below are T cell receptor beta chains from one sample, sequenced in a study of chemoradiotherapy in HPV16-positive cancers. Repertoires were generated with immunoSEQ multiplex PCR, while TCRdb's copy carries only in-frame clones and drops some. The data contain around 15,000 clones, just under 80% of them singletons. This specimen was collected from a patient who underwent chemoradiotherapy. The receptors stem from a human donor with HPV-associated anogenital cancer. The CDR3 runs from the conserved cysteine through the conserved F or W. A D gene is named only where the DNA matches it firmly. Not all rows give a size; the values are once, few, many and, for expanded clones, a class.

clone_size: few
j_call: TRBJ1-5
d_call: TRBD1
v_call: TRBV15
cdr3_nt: TGTGCCACCAGCGGCCAGGGGGCGCAGCCCCAGCATTTT
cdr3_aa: CATSGQGAQPQHF

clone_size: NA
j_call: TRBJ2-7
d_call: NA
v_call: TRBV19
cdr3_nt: TGTGCCAGTAGTCCCTGGCTAGGCCCCTACGAGCAGTACTTC
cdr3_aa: CASSPWLGPYEQYF

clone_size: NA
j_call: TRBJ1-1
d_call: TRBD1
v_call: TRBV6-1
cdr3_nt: TGTGCCAGCAGGGGAGGCGGGACAGGGGGCGTGAATTACTTT
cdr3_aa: CASRGGGTGGVNYF

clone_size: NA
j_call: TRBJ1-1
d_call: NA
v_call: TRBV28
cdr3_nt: TGTGCCAGCAATCCTATTTGGGGTGGGGCGGGCACTGAAGCTTTCTTT
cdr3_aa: CASNPIWGGAGTEAFF

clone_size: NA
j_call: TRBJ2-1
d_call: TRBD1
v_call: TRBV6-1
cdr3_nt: TGTGCCAGCAGTGACACAGGGGGCTATGAGCAGTTCTTC
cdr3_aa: CASSDTGGYEQFF

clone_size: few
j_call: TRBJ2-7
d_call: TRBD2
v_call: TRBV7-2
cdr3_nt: TGTGCCAGCAGCTATCAAGCGGGGGACTGGGAGCAGTACTTC
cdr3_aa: CASSYQAGDWEQYF

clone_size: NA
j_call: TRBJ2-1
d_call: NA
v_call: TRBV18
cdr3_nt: TGTGCCAGCTCACCCGGACTGTCCTACAATGAGCAGTTCTTC
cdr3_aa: CASSPGLSYNEQFF

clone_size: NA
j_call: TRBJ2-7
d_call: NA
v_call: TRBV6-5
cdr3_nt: TGTGCCAGCAGTATCTCCCGGGGGAATTACGAGCAGTACTTC
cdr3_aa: CASSISRGNYEQYF

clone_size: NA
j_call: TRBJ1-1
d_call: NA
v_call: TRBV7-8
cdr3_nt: TGTGCCAGCAGCTCCTGGGGGAGGGCAATAACTGAAGCTTTCTTT
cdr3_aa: CASSSWGRAITEAFF

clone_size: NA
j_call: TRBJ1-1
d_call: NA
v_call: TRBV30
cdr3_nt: TGTGCCTCAAAACGGGGACACCGACTCTCTGAAGCTTTCTTT
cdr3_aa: CASKRGHRLSEAFF

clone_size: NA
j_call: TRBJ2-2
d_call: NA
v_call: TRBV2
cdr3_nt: TGTGCCAGCAGGACGGGGACCGGGGAGCTGTTTTTT
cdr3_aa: CASRTGTGELFF

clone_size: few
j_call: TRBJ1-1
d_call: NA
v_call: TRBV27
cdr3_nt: TGTGCCAGCAGTTTATCTGCGGGGCGGCGGGCTGAAGCTTTCTTT
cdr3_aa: CASSLSAGRRAEAFF

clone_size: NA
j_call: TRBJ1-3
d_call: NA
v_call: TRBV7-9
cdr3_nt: TGTGCCAGCAGCTTAGCGGTGGCTGGAAACACCATATATTTT
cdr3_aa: CASSLAVAGNTIYF

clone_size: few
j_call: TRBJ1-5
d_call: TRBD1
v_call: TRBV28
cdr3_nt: TGTGCCAGCAGATATACAGGGGGCAAAGATCAGCCCCAGCATTTT
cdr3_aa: CASRYTGGKDQPQHF

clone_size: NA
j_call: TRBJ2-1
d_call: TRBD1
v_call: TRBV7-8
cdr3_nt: TGTGCCAGCAGCTTATCGGGACAGGGGCTTCCTCAATCCCACAATGAGCAGTTCTTC
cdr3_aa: CASSLSGQGLPQSHNEQFF

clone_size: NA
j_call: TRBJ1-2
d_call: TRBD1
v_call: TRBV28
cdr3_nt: TGTGCCAGCAGTACCGGGACAGGAGTTCGGGGCTACACCTTC
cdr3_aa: CASSTGTGVRGYTF

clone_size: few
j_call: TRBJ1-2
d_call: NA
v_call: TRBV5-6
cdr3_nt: TGTGCCAGCAGCTTGGGAGCTAACTATGGCTACACCTTC
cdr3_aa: CASSLGANYGYTF

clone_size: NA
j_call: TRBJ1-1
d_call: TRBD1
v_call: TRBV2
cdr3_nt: TGTGCCAGCAGTGGAGGTGGGACAGGGAGGGAAGCTTTCTTT
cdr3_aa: CASSGGGTGREAFF

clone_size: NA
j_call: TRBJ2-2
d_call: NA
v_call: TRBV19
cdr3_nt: TGTGCCAGTAGTATGGACTACCTGACCGGGGAGCTGTTTTTT
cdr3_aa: CASSMDYLTGELFF

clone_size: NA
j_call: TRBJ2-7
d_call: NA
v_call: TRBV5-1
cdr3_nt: TGCGCCAGCCGGGACGGAGACTCCTACGAGCAGTACTTC
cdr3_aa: CASRDGDSYEQYF

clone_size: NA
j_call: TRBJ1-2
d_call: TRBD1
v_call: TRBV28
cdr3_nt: TGTGCCAGCAGCCAACCGCGACAGGGGGATATGGGCTACACCTTC
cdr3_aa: CASSQPRQGDMGYTF

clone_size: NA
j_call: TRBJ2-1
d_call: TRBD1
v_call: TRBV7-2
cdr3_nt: TGTGCCAGCAGCAAACACAGGGGGTTGGAGCAGTTCTTC
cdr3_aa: CASSKHRGLEQFF

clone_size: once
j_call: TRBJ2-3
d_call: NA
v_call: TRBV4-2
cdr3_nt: TGTGCCAGCAGCCAAGAGACAGGCTTGAGCACAGATACGCAGTATTTT
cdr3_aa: CASSQETGLSTDTQYF

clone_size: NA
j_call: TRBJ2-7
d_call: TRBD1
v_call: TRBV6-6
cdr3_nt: TGTGCCAGCAGTGAGGGGCAGGGGGCCTACGAGCAGTACTTC
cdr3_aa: CASSEGQGAYEQYF

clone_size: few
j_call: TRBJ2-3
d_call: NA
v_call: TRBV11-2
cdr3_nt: TGTGCCAGCAGCTCGGTCTACACAGATACGCAGTATTTT
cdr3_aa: CASSSVYTDTQYF

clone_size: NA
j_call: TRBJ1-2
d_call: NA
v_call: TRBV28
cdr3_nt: TGTGCCAGCTCTGTACAGGTTAATAACTATGGCTACACCTTC
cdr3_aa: CASSVQVNNYGYTF

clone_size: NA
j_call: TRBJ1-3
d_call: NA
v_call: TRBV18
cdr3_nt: TGTGCCAGCTCACCACCGATCGACATCGGAAACACCATATATTTT
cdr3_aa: CASSPPIDIGNTIYF

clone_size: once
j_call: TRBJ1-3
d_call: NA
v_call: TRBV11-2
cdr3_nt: TGTGCCAGCAGCAGTGCAGGGTCTTTGGGAAACACCATATATTTT
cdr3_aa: CASSSAGSLGNTIYF

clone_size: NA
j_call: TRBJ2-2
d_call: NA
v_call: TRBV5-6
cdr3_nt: TGTGCCAGCAGCGGAACCAGGGTGTTGCAGGAAAACACCGGGGAGCTGTTTTTT
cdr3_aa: CASSGTRVLQENTGELFF